The 21 T cell receptor beta chains listed next were all sequenced from one sample in a study of cytomegalovirus exposure and HLA in healthy donors. Vbeta (60) and Jbeta (13) primers were used in the PCR. TCRdb keeps only in-frame clones here, not all; method: immunoSEQ multiplex PCR. The data hold 100,000 to 150,000 clones, with under 20% observed a single time. Sequencing input: PBMCs. The source is a female donor in good health and CMV-seropositive.

This chain connects TRBV5-6 to TRBJ2-3; D gene uncertain. Trimming stripped 4 bases from V and 0 bases from J, with 12 bases between. The CDR3 is 15 amino acids. The germline CDR1 and CDR2 sequences are SGHDT and YYEEEE. The CDR3 DNA sequence: TGTGCCAGCAGCACACCTCTTGGTAGCACAGATACGCAGTATTTT. It encodes CASSTPLGSTDTQYF.

This clone showed up just a few times. The chain employs TRBV23-1 and TRBJ1-1; 7 positions match TRBD1. TRBV23-1 qualifies as an ORF whose function is uncertain. This CDR3 region has 13 residues. Trimming at V came to 7 bases and at J to 3 bases, leaving 5 bases not matched to a gene. Here the CDR3 reads CASIGQADTEAFF. The CDR3 DNA reads as TGCGCCAGCATCGGACAGGCGGACACTGAAGCTTTCTTT.

The CDR3 nucleotides read TGTGCCAGCACCATCTACAATGAGCAGTTCTTC. It translates to CASTIYNEQFF. V gene TRBV2 combines with J gene TRBJ2-1; D gene unclear. The CDR3 sequence is 11 residues long. Germline V gene sequence: CDR1 SNHLY, CDR2 FYNNEI. Trimming removed 7 bases at V and 3 bases at J, with 4 bases between.

This chain connects TRBV5-1 to TRBJ2-1; D is undetermined. Germline lookup yields CDR1 SGHRS and CDR2 YFSETQ. The V end was cut by 1 base, the J end by 7 bases, with 6 bases between. The CDR3 totals 12 residues. The CDR3, as DNA: TGCGCCAGCAGCTTGTTACGGAATGAGCAGTTCTTC. This encodes CASSLLRNEQFF.

This clone has only a few counts. This rearrangement joins TRBV19 to TRBJ2-3, with D unresolved. The CDR3 loop spans 13 amino acids. V dropped 8 bases and J dropped 6 bases, with 15 bases sitting between them. Germline assignment: CDR1 LNHDA and CDR2 SQIVND (reference sequence). This CDR3 is CASSVRERDTQYF. The CDR3 region has the DNA TGTGCCAGTTCCGTACGAGAACGCGATACGCAGTATTTT.

This clone was seen just once. Relative to the germline gene, one junction end is altered; a read error may explain this. Other DNA sequences within the sample encode an identical CDR3. The J gene is TRBJ2-3, the V gene TRBV4-3; 7 nucleotides line up with TRBD2. CDR3 length: 17 amino acids. Germline-derived CDR1 and CDR2 are LGHNA and YSLEER. The CDR3 loop is CASSQDWGGGNSDTQYF. As DNA, the CDR3 is TGCGCCAGCAGTCAAGATTGGGGGGGTGGCAACTCAGATACGCAGTATTTT.

The chain has TRBV7-2 and TRBJ1-2; 7 bases line up with TRBD1. This CDR3 contains 13 residues. CDR1 and CDR2 from the germline V gene are SGHTA and FQGNSA. Trimming removed 7 bases from V and 4 bases from J; junction bases left unmatched: 6. The CDR3 spells CASTRTGFYGYTF. Written as DNA, the CDR3 is TGTGCCAGCACTAGGACAGGCTTCTATGGCTACACCTTC.

The chain has TRBV7-9 and TRBJ2-1, with TRBD2 matching 8 bases. The CDR3 is 14 residues long. The V and J ends lost 9 bases and 6 bases, in that order; junction bases with no gene match: 10. The V gene's germline CDR1 is SEHNR and CDR2 FQNEAQ (reference sequence). CDR3 sequence: CASLGAGATNEQFF. The CDR3 bases are TGTGCCAGTCTCGGAGCGGGAGCAACCAATGAGCAGTTCTTC.

V usage is TRBV5-4 and J usage is TRBJ2-5; D perhaps matches TRBD2 (6 bases). Trimming left V 3 bases short and J 4 bases short, with 7 bases between. The CDR3 contains 12 residues. The germline gives CDR1 SGHNT, CDR2 YYREEE (reference sequence). CDR3 DNA: TGTGCCAGCAGCTCCGGGGGAGAGACCCAGTACTTC. It specifies CASSSGGETQYF.

The J gene is TRBJ1-1, the V gene TRBV25-1; no firm D call. V dropped 4 bases and J dropped 1 base, with 7 bases sitting between them. CDR1 and CDR2 from the germline V gene are MGHDK and SYGVNS. This CDR3 spans 13 amino acids. In nucleotides, the CDR3 is TGTGCCAGCAGTGGTTATTGGAACACTGAAGCTTTCTTT. The encoded protein is CASSGYWNTEAFF.

The rearrangement uses TRBV25-1 and TRBJ2-7; D is possibly TRBD1 (6 bases). The CDR3 runs to 13 residues. Germline CDR1 and CDR2: MGHDK and SYGVNS. Trimming took 5 bases from V and 6 from J, leaving 14 bases between them. The CDR3 loop is CASSWHTGLEQYF. For the CDR3, the DNA is TGTGCCAGCAGTTGGCATACAGGGCTCGAGCAGTACTTC.

This clone appeared a few times. The V call is TRBV20-1, the J call TRBJ1-2; D perhaps matches TRBD1 (5 bases). The germline gives CDR1 DFQATT, CDR2 SNEGSKA (reference sequence). This CDR3 has 10 residues. Trimming left V 7 bases short and J 6 bases short, with 9 bases between. Here the CDR3 DNA reads TGCAGTGTCTTGACAGATGGCTACACCTTC. Amino acid sequence: CSVLTDGYTF.

In nucleotides, the CDR3 is TGTGCCAGCAGCCCTGCGGGCACAAACACCGGGGAGCTGTTTTTT. This translates into CASSPAGTNTGELFF. V usage is TRBV7-3 and J usage is TRBJ2-2; D may be TRBD2 (5 bases). CDR3 length: 15 amino acids. The V and J ends lost 5 bases and 2 bases respectively, with 12 bases between them. CDR1 and CDR2 (germline): SGHTA, FQGTGA.

The chain employs TRBV7-2 and TRBJ1-4; TRBD1 is a possible D gene (6 bases). Germline V gives CDR1 SGHTA, CDR2 FQGNSA. V was pared by 3 bases and J by 5 bases, with 7 bases between. There are 13 residues in the CDR3. In DNA form, the CDR3 reads TGTGCCAGCAGCTTGCAGGGGAATGAAAAACTGTTTTTT. Translated, it gives CASSLQGNEKLFF. The whole variable domain, remainder taken from reference TRBV7-2 and TRBJ1-4, is GAGVSQSPSNKVTEKGKDVELRCDPISGHTALYWYRQSLGQGLEFLIYFQGNSAPDKSGLPSDRFSAERTGGSVSTLTIQRTQQEDSAVYLCASSLQGNEKLFFGSGTQLSVL.

The rearrangement uses TRBV30 and TRBJ1-6; TRBD1 might be the D (6 bases). V lost 2 bases to trimming and J lost 7 bases, with 27 bases between them. Germline CDR1 GTSNPN, CDR2 SVGIG (reference sequence). CDR3 length: 19 amino acids. The chain's CDR3 is CAWSPPPGTYRWGNSPLHF. CDR3 nucleotide sequence: TGTGCCTGGAGTCCCCCCCCCGGGACATACCGCTGGGGGAATTCACCCCTCCACTTT.

In its sample, this clone was seen a few times. The V and J genes are TRBV6-4 and TRBJ2-7, with 12 nucleotides matching TRBD2. Per germline, CDR1 MRHNA and CDR2 SNTAGT. This CDR3 spans 15 amino acids. V shed 6 bases and J 2 bases; nucleotides not matched to a gene: 5. CDR3 loop: CASRQRLAGAYEQYF. CDR3 sequence (DNA): TGTGCCAGCAGGCAACGACTAGCGGGAGCCTACGAGCAGTACTTC.

The chain has TRBV4-3 and TRBJ1-1; D uncertain. Trimming shortened V by 1 base and J by 6 bases, and 12 bases separated the two germline ends. Germline CDR1 and CDR2: LGHNA and YSLEER. The CDR3 extends over 14 amino acids. This CDR3 is CASSQARLGPEAFF. Written as DNA, the CDR3 is TGCGCCAGCAGCCAAGCGCGCTTGGGCCCTGAAGCTTTCTTT.

The V and J genes are TRBV7-6 and TRBJ1-6; D gene unclear. CDR1 and CDR2 (germline): SGHVS, FNYEAQ. The germline V and J ends were trimmed by 5 bases and 5 bases, with 13 bases remaining between them. The CDR3 contains 15 residues. The CDR3 DNA is TGTGCCAGCAGCGTGGGCTCATTCAATAATTCACCCCTCCACTTT. Translation gives CASSVGSFNNSPLHF. The variable domain in full, completed from reference TRBV7-6 and TRBJ1-6, reads GAGVSQSPRYKVTKRGQDVALRCDPISGHVSLYWYRQALGQGPEFLTYFNYEAQQDKSGLPNDRFSAERPEGSISTLTIQRTEQRDSAMYRCASSVGSFNNSPLHFGNGTRLTVT.

This chain links TRBV10-2 with TRBJ1-1, with 7 bases identical to TRBD1. V dropped 10 bases and J dropped 1; count of bases not matched to a gene: 3. The CDR3 is 12 residues long. Germline CDR1 WSHSY, CDR2 SAAADI. This CDR3 reads CAIRTGNTEAFF. The CDR3 DNA sequence: TGCGCCATCAGGACAGGGAACACTGAAGCTTTCTTT.

CDR3 bases: TGTGCCAGTAGCCCACGGGACTACGGGGAGACCCAGTACTTC. This sequence encodes CASSPRDYGETQYF. The chain employs TRBV19 and TRBJ2-5; 7 bases match TRBD2. V shed 6 bases, J shed 5 bases, and the junction held 9 bases outside the gene matches. The germline V gene encodes CDR1 LNHDA and CDR2 SQIVND (reference sequence). This CDR3 is 14 amino acids long. The full variable domain, completed using reference TRBV19 and TRBJ2-5, is DGGITQSPKYLFRKEGQNVTLSCEQNLNHDAMYWYRQDPGQGLRLIYYSQIVNDFQKGDIAEGYSVSREKKESFPLTVTSAQKNPTAFYLCASSPRDYGETQYFGPGTRLLVL.

The chain combines TRBV4-3 with TRBJ2-2; weak D call: TRBD1 (6 bases). The CDR3 covers 14 residues. Germline values: CDR1 LGHNA, CDR2 YSLEER. The V and J ends lost 2 bases and 7 bases respectively, with 11 bases between them. CDR3 sequence reads: CASSQLQGFGELFF. The DNA for the CDR3 is TGCGCCAGCAGCCAATTACAGGGTTTCGGGGAGCTGTTTTTT.